There are many counts of the clone carrying this T cell receptor (beta chain). No antigen is known for it. This entry is derived from a study of T cells after yellow fever vaccination. Study-level points and caveats: Compared with primary, the secondary response was weaker and peaked at day 5, not 15.

Trimming left V 4 bases short and J 0 bases short, with 10 bases between. Germline lookup yields CDR1 SGDLS and CDR2 YYNGEE. The CDR3 consists of 14 residues. TCRdb fed the 5' RACE reads into MiXCR, producing one record per CDR3 protein. Among 500,000 to 650,000 distinct CDR3 sequences, less than 20% were seen once, and the ten largest hold around 16%. The material was PBMCs, obtained roughly 5 days after the first yellow fever vaccination. V is TRBV9 and J is TRBJ1-1, with D uncertain. The clonotype originates from a man younger than 35 who received the YFV17D yellow fever vaccine. The CDR3 loop reads CASSRSTMNTEAFF. Here the CDR3 DNA reads TGTGCCAGCAGCCGCAGTACCATGAACACTGAAGCTTTCTTT.